This T cell receptor beta chain comes out of a study of OX40 agonist ivuxolimab in advanced cancers. Profiling relied on immunoSEQ multiplex PCR, and the TCRdb table lists in-frame clones only, not all of them. The sample carries about 22,000 clones, 80% to 90% recorded once. Trimming cost V 8 bases and J 0 bases, with 20 bases left between them. There are 17 residues in the CDR3. Germline lookup yields CDR1 MDHEN and CDR2 SYDVKM. The clonotype comes from an adult with an advanced solid tumor such as melanoma, head and neck, liver or kidney cancer. The material sequenced was CD4+ or CD8+ T cells sorted from blood, taken in a trial of the OX40 agonist ivuxolimab. The rearrangement links TRBV28 to TRBJ1-5; tentative D call: TRBD1 (6 bases). The CDR3: CASLTEVGGFSNQPQHF. CDR3 in DNA: TGTGCCAGCTTAACCGAGGTGGGGGGCTTTAGCAATCAGCCCCAGCATTTT.